These 18 T cell receptor beta chains were all obtained from the same sample, sequenced in a study of T cell responses to AZD1222 COVID-19 vaccine. Measured with immunoSEQ multiplex PCR; TCRdb has only the in-frame clones, and not every one. Among about 140,000 clones listed, about 90% were seen once. The starting material was peripheral blood, obtained 28 days after the second AZD1222 dose. The receptor set was obtained from an adult who received the AZD1222 COVID-19 vaccine.

The rearrangement uses TRBV2 and TRBJ1-4, with TRBD1 matching 8 bases. The CDR3 runs to 15 residues. Germline V gene sequence: CDR1 SNHLY, CDR2 FYNNEI. Trimming at V came to 3 bases and at J to 7 bases, leaving 7 bases not matched to a gene. The CDR3, as DNA: TGTGCCAGCAGTGATGGACAGGGATGGGGTGAAAAACTGTTTTTT. Translating it yields CASSDGQGWGEKLFF.

The chain has TRBV7-2 and TRBJ1-4; D remains unclear. The germline V gene has CDR1 SGHTA and CDR2 FQGNSA. Trimming left V 4 bases short and J 3 bases short, with 9 bases between. This CDR3 has 14 amino acids. CDR3 nucleotide sequence: TGTGCCAGCAGCTCCCCACCCTCTAATGAAAAACTGTTTTTT. Translating it yields CASSSPPSNEKLFF.

This chain joins TRBV28 and TRBJ2-1; D tentatively fits TRBD1 or TRBD2 (6 bases each). Trimming stripped 2 bases from V and 3 bases from J, with 11 bases between. CDR1 and CDR2 (germline): MDHEN, SYDVKM. The CDR3 is 15 residues long. The CDR3 DNA reads as TGTGCCAGCAGTTTACCCGGGGGCCTCTACAATGAGCAGTTCTTC. Protein sequence: CASSLPGGLYNEQFF.

This clone has just one count. The rearrangement joins TRBV10-3 to TRBJ1-3, with D possibly being TRBD1 (5 bases). The V gene lost 6 bases and the J gene lost 2 bases, with 5 bases spanning the gap. Germline CDR1 reads ENHRY; CDR2 reads SYGVKD. CDR3 length: 12 residues. The CDR3 protein is CAIRGAGNTIYF. The CDR3 bases are TGTGCCATCAGAGGGGCTGGAAACACCATATATTTT.

The chain couples TRBV19 to TRBJ1-1, with D perhaps TRBD1 (5 bases). The CDR3 is 15 residues long. V was pared by 1 base and J by 5 bases, with 14 bases between. CDR1 and CDR2 from the germline V gene are LNHDA and SQIVND (reference sequence). CDR3 sequence reads: CASSIAATRGTEAFF. DNA of the CDR3: TGTGCCAGTAGTATAGCCGCTACAAGGGGAACTGAAGCTTTCTTT. The variable domain in full, completed from reference TRBV19 and TRBJ1-1, reads DGGITQSPKYLFRKEGQNVTLSCEQNLNHDAMYWYRQDPGQGLRLIYYSQIVNDFQKGDIAEGYSVSREKKESFPLTVTSAQKNPTAFYLCASSIAATRGTEAFFGQGTRLTVV.

The chain links TRBV5-5 to TRBJ2-7; D gene ambiguous. This CDR3 spans 12 amino acids. Germline values: CDR1 SGHKS, CDR2 YYEKEE (reference sequence). Trimming removed 0 bases from V and 7 bases from J, with 8 bases in between. The CDR3 protein is CASSLVGDEQYF. As DNA, the CDR3 is TGTGCCAGCAGCTTGGTTGGGGATGAGCAGTACTTC.

In its sample, this clone was seen once. The chain is built from TRBV20-1 and TRBJ1-2, with D possibly TRBD1 on 5 matching bases. Per the germline V gene, CDR1 is DFQATT and CDR2 is SNEGSKA (reference sequence). The CDR3 is 10 residues long. V gave up 6 bases and J gave up 8 bases, with 10 bases separating them. The CDR3 is CSAERQGYTF. CDR3 DNA sequence: TGCAGTGCAGAAAGACAGGGCTACACCTTC.

This clone was recorded a few times. This chain joins TRBV7-2 and TRBJ1-4; 7 nucleotides agree with TRBD1. The CDR3 runs to 15 residues. V was pared by 4 bases and J by 7 bases, with 9 bases of the junction left unmatched. Looked up from germline, CDR1 is SGHTA and CDR2 is FQGNSA. The CDR3 loop is CASSSRTGAGEKLFF. CDR3 coding DNA: TGTGCCAGCAGCTCCCGGACAGGAGCGGGTGAAAAACTGTTTTTT.

The CDR3 sequence is CASMPRQATGELFF. The CDR3 DNA follows: TGTGCCAGCATGCCACGACAGGCGACCGGGGAGCTGTTTTTT. The V and J genes are TRBV18 and TRBJ2-2; TRBD1 is a possible D gene (6 bases). In germline, CDR1 is KGHSH, CDR2 LQKENI. The CDR3 is 14 amino acids. Trimming left V 8 bases short and J 5 bases short, with 15 bases between.

The chain combines TRBV5-5 with TRBJ2-3, with D unresolved. CDR1 and CDR2 (germline): SGHKS, YYEKEE (reference sequence). Between the trimmed V and J ends, which lost 4 bases and 10 bases, there was a span of 13 bases. The CDR3 is 12 residues long. The CDR3 DNA is TGTGCCAGCAGCACCCTGGGCACCCCGCAGTATTTT. It translates to CASSTLGTPQYF.

The chain employs TRBV6-4 and TRBJ1-4, with D possibly matching TRBD1 (5 bases). Trimming took 5 bases from V and 6 from J, leaving 28 bases between them. This CDR3 comprises 19 residues. CDR1 is MRHNA, CDR2 SNTAGT, per germline. The CDR3 loop is CASSQPPGLKKTGDEKLFF. The CDR3 DNA reads TGTGCCAGCAGTCAACCCCCGGGACTAAAAAAGACGGGGGATGAAAAACTGTTTTTT.

The V gene is TRBV27, the J gene TRBJ2-1; D may match TRBD1 or TRBD2 (5 bases each). The CDR3 extends over 16 amino acids. Trimming cost V 6 bases and J 4 bases, with 19 bases left between them. Germline lookup yields CDR1 MNHEY and CDR2 SMNVEV (reference sequence). CDR3 DNA sequence: TGTGCCAGCAGGAGGGTGCATATCAGGGATTACAATGAGCAGTTCTTC. This codes for CASRRVHIRDYNEQFF.

This chain uses TRBV10-3 with TRBJ1-3; D ambiguous. In germline, CDR1 is ENHRY, CDR2 SYGVKD. V was clipped by 6 bases and J by 4 bases, with 7 bases between them. The CDR3 extends over 12 amino acids. CDR3 sequence: CAIRGSGNTIYF. The CDR3 DNA sequence: TGTGCCATCAGAGGGTCGGGAAACACCATATATTTT.

The chain couples TRBV5-1 to TRBJ1-3; D not resolved. The V gene lost 2 bases and the J gene lost 1 base, with 16 bases spanning the gap. The CDR3 runs to 17 residues. Germline assignment: CDR1 SGHRS and CDR2 YFSETQ. The CDR3 DNA sequence: TGCGCCAGCAGCTTCGGCGGGCTCCAAGGGTCTGGAAACACCATATATTTT. This encodes CASSFGGLQGSGNTIYF.

This rearrangement joins TRBV20-1 to TRBJ2-7; 9 nucleotides agree with TRBD2. This CDR3 region has 15 residues. Germline V gene sequence: CDR1 DFQATT, CDR2 SNEGSKA (reference sequence). Unmatched junction bases numbered 8, after V lost 3 bases and J lost 2 bases. This CDR3 is CSASRSSGGTYEQYF. CDR3 DNA sequence: TGCAGTGCTAGTAGGTCCAGCGGGGGGACCTACGAGCAGTACTTC.

This chain links TRBV28 with TRBJ2-2, with 10 bases lining up with TRBD1. The germline gives CDR1 MDHEN, CDR2 SYDVKM. The ends lost 6 bases at V and 5 bases at J; junction bases unmatched: 9. The CDR3 is 16 residues long. The CDR3: CASRRGTGVGTGELFF. DNA of the CDR3: TGTGCCAGCAGGCGAGGGACAGGGGTGGGGACCGGGGAGCTGTTTTTT.

The chain has TRBV6-2 or TRBV6-3 and TRBJ1-1, with 8 bases fitting TRBD1. The CDR3 totals 15 residues. Trimming cost V 6 bases and J 7 bases; bases outside gene matches: 13. CDR1 MNHEY and CDR2 SVGEGT come from the germline V gene. The DNA for the CDR3 is TGTGCCAGCAGCCCGGGTACGACAGGGGCGGTTGAAGCTTTCTTT. Residues: CASSPGTTGAVEAFF.

The chain couples TRBV2 to TRBJ1-6, with D possibly matching TRBD1 (6 bases). Germline V gene data show CDR1 as SNHLY and CDR2 as FYNNEI. V lost 8 bases and J lost 7, with 18 bases in between. The CDR3 has 15 amino acids. The CDR3 is CASLSTGLRNSPLHF. The CDR3, as DNA: TGTGCCAGCCTTTCTACAGGGCTACGCAATTCACCCCTCCACTTT.